The 19 T cell receptor beta chains in this list originate from one sample, sequenced in a study of T cell responses to AZD1222 COVID-19 vaccine. The method was immunoSEQ multiplex PCR; TCRdb's version includes in-frame clones alone and lacks a portion of them. Of around 78,000 clones in the sample, more than 75% were seen once. Source: peripheral blood, taken on day 0 of AZD1222 vaccination. Receptors were obtained from an adult in good health.

CDR3 nucleotide sequence: TGTGCCAGCAAGGATAGCACAGATACGCAGTATTTT. Translated, it gives CASKDSTDTQYF. V is TRBV6-5 and J is TRBJ2-3; D gene uncertain. Germline-derived CDR1 and CDR2 are MNHEY and SVGAGI. The CDR3 totals 12 residues. Trimming removed 7 bases at V and 0 bases at J, with 5 bases between.

The chain combines TRBV29-1 with TRBJ2-2; TRBD1 matches 10 bases. The germline V gene encodes CDR1 SQVTM and CDR2 ANQGSEA. This CDR3 comprises 14 residues. Unmatched junction bases numbered 4, after V lost 6 bases and J lost 3 bases. CDR3 DNA: TGCAGCGTCCGGACAGGGGGGGACACCGGGGAGCTGTTTTTT. Protein product: CSVRTGGDTGELFF.

The chain has TRBV5-1 and TRBJ2-2, with no clear D. The CDR3 has 13 residues. CDR1 is SGHRS, CDR2 YFSETQ, per germline. V lost 1 base, J lost 5 bases, and 6 bases lay in between. CDR3 bases: TGCGCCAGCAGCTTGATGGGGACCGGGGAGCTGTTTTTT. Translation: CASSLMGTGELFF.

The chain joins TRBV18 to TRBJ1-1, with 9 bases that match TRBD1. J was trimmed by 1 base and V by 3 bases; bases with no gene match: 9. Germline loops: CDR1 KGHSH, CDR2 LQKENI. This CDR3 is 17 amino acids long. The CDR3 loop reads CASSPPGQGRGNTEAFF. The CDR3 DNA sequence: TGTGCCAGCTCACCCCCGGGACAGGGACGGGGGAACACTGAAGCTTTCTTT.

The chain has TRBV19 and TRBJ1-5; TRBD1 matches at 7 bases. This CDR3 has 13 amino acids. Trimming took 9 bases from V and 0 from J; bases not matched to a gene: 2. CDR1 and CDR2 (germline): LNHDA, SQIVND (reference sequence). As DNA, the CDR3 is TGTGCCAGCAACAGGGGTAGCAATCAGCCCCAGCATTTT. It translates to CASNRGSNQPQHF.

V gene TRBV9 combines with J gene TRBJ2-7; 10 bases are a match to TRBD1. CDR3 length: 15 residues. The ends lost 2 bases at V and 4 bases at J; junction bases unmatched: 6. Per germline, CDR1 SGDLS and CDR2 YYNGEE. The CDR3 loop is CASSVGTGVNYEQYF. CDR3 DNA sequence: TGTGCCAGCAGCGTGGGGACAGGGGTGAATTACGAGCAGTACTTC.

The chain recombines TRBV9 with TRBJ1-6, with 7 bases aligning to TRBD1. This CDR3 contains 15 residues. V lost 3 bases to trimming and J lost 9 bases; unmatched junction nucleotides: 9. CDR1 SGDLS and CDR2 YYNGEE come from the germline V gene. The CDR3 sequence is CASSAGQIDTSPLHF. DNA of the CDR3: TGTGCCAGCAGCGCGGGACAGATAGATACTTCACCCCTCCACTTT.

The genes are TRBV24-1 and TRBJ2-2, with a possible D match to TRBD1 (7 bases). Trimming cost V 5 bases and J 4 bases, with 25 bases left between them. The germline V gene encodes CDR1 KGHDR and CDR2 SFDVKD. The CDR3 spans 19 residues. CDR3: CATSVIGGGGAMGTGELFF. The CDR3 nucleotides read TGTGCCACCAGTGTCATCGGAGGAGGGGGCGCGATGGGCACCGGGGAGCTGTTTTTT.

This clone occurred a few times. A read error may account for a junction end that differs from germline. The V and J genes are TRBV29-1 and TRBJ2-7; 7 nucleotides agree with TRBD1. CDR3 length: 11 residues. Germline values: CDR1 SQVTM, CDR2 ANQGSEA. The chain's CDR3 is CSVRTGRLEDF. The CDR3 nucleotides read TGCAGCGTCCGGACAGGAAGGTTAGAGGACTTC.

This chain connects TRBV11-3 to TRBJ2-1; D remains unclear. Germline V gene data show CDR1 as SGHNT and CDR2 as YENEEA. With 1 base removed from V and 10 bases from J, the gap between germline ends came to 14 bases. The CDR3 loop spans 14 amino acids. The CDR3 sequence is CASSLGRESREQFF. The CDR3 coding sequence is TGTGCCAGCAGCTTAGGAAGGGAATCTAGAGAGCAGTTCTTC.

The CDR3 nucleotides read TGTGCCAGCAGCCAAGATAACAGGGCAAACTATGGCTACACCTTC. It yields the protein CASSQDNRANYGYTF. The gene calls are TRBV3-1 (or the pseudogene TRBV3-2) and TRBJ1-2; maybe TRBD1 (6 bases). Per germline, CDR1 LGHDT and CDR2 YNNKEL (reference sequence). V dropped 0 bases and J dropped 2 bases, with 10 bases sitting between them. The CDR3 spans 15 residues.

The gene calls are TRBV6-5 and TRBJ2-5; TRBD1 aligns across 8 bases. The CDR3 has 14 residues. V lost 7 bases, J lost 5 bases, and 9 bases stayed unmatched. Germline V gene sequence: CDR1 MNHEY, CDR2 SVGAGI. The CDR3 here is CASTTGGFFETQYF. The CDR3 region has the DNA TGTGCCAGCACTACAGGGGGATTTTTTGAGACCCAGTACTTC.

This chain joins TRBV30 and TRBJ2-6; TRBD2 matches 7 bases. In germline, CDR1 is GTSNPN, CDR2 SVGIG (reference sequence). The V and J ends lost 4 bases and 1 base, in that order; junction bases with no gene match: 16. This CDR3 spans 19 amino acids. The CDR3 here is CAWTSSGGISRSGANVLTF. In nucleotides, the CDR3 is TGTGCCTGGACATCCTCGGGGGGAATCTCCCGGTCTGGGGCCAACGTCCTGACTTTC.

The chain has TRBV19 and TRBJ1-5; D not resolved. The V gene lost 3 bases and the J gene lost 5 bases, with 5 bases spanning the gap. The CDR3 extends over 12 amino acids. Looked up from germline, CDR1 is LNHDA and CDR2 is SQIVND (reference sequence). CDR3 nucleotide sequence: TGTGCCAGTAGTATCCCATATCAGCCCCAGCATTTT. Residues: CASSIPYQPQHF.

The chain carries TRBV5-1 and TRBJ1-4, with D possibly being TRBD1 (5 bases). This CDR3 comprises 17 residues. V gave up 3 bases and J gave up 1 base, with 16 bases separating them. From germline, CDR1 is SGHRS and CDR2 YFSETQ. CDR3 loop: CASSWQGRHLTNEKLFF. DNA of the CDR3: TGCGCCAGCAGCTGGCAGGGCCGGCATTTAACTAATGAAAAACTGTTTTTT.

This clone was detected a few times. The chain links TRBV9 to TRBJ2-1; no firm D call. CDR1 and CDR2 (germline): SGDLS, YYNGEE. V lost 3 bases and J lost 5, with 3 bases in between. CDR3 length equals 11 residues. This CDR3 reads CASSAHNEQFF. The CDR3 DNA is TGTGCCAGCAGCGCCCACAATGAGCAGTTCTTC.

This chain links TRBV5-1 with TRBJ2-6; no clear D. The germline V gene has CDR1 SGHRS and CDR2 YFSETQ. The CDR3 loop spans 17 amino acids. Trimming stripped 2 bases from V and 0 bases from J, with 12 bases between. Written as DNA, the CDR3 is TGCGCCAGCAGCTTAGGGCTCCAGAGCTCTGGGGCCAACGTCCTGACTTTC. It yields the protein CASSLGLQSSGANVLTF.

The chain links TRBV2 to TRBJ1-4, with TRBD1 matching 8 bases. The CDR3 has 14 residues. Germline V gives CDR1 SNHLY, CDR2 FYNNEI. Trimming at V came to 3 bases and at J to 8 bases, leaving 5 bases not matched to a gene. CDR3 protein: CASSERQGAEKLFF. CDR3 nucleotides: TGTGCCAGCAGTGAGAGGCAGGGGGCGGAAAAACTGTTTTTT.

This chain links TRBV9 with TRBJ1-6; perhaps TRBD1 as D (5 bases). The CDR3 sequence is 14 residues long. Germline loops: CDR1 SGDLS, CDR2 YYNGEE. The V end lost 4 bases, the J end lost 5 bases, and 10 bases lay between the germline ends. The CDR3 protein is CASSPGTDNSPLHF. The CDR3 coding sequence is TGTGCCAGCAGCCCCGGGACGGATAATTCACCCCTCCACTTT.